Shown below are 29 T cell receptor beta chains from a single sample sequenced in a study of T cells in Graves' hyperthyroidism and ophthalmopathy. It was RNA transcripts that yielded the amplified TCR beta CDR3 regions. The HTBI set primed first-round TCR CDR3 RT-PCR. Using its own MiXCR run on the multiplex PCR reads, TCRdb lists one record per CDR3 protein. The sample holds 650,000 to 700,000 distinct CDR3 sequences, roughly 17% seen once. The source material was blood. These receptors all stem from a man aged 50 to 60 with Graves' hyperthyroidism.

This clonotype showed up many times. The chain links TRBV2 to TRBJ1-4, with a tentative D call TRBD1 (5 bases). The V gene's germline CDR1 is SNHLY and CDR2 FYNNEI. Trimming shortened V by 1 base and J by 6 bases, and 12 bases separated the two germline ends. The CDR3 contains 15 residues. The DNA for the CDR3 is TGTGCCAGCAGTGAAGAAGGGCAGGGCCATGAAAAACTGTTTTTT. Residues: CASSEEGQGHEKLFF.

The V call is TRBV19, the J call TRBJ1-1, with D perhaps matching TRBD1 (5 bases). The V and J ends lost 7 bases and 3 bases respectively, with 15 bases between them. Per the germline V gene, CDR1 is LNHDA and CDR2 is SQIVND (reference sequence). This CDR3 is 14 amino acids long. Written as DNA, the CDR3 is TGTGCCAGTACCTTAGACAGTGGATACACTGAAGCTTTCTTT. Translation: CASTLDSGYTEAFF.

This sequence joins TRBV6-2 or TRBV6-3 and TRBJ2-1; D unresolved. Germline loops: CDR1 MNHEY, CDR2 SVGEGT. The V and J ends lost 4 bases and 0 bases respectively, with 13 bases between them. CDR3 size: 16 residues. The CDR3 reads CASSSSDASSYNEQFF. The CDR3 nucleotides are TGTGCCAGCAGTTCATCGGACGCGAGCTCCTACAATGAGCAGTTCTTC.

This clonotype was counted many times. J is TRBJ1-2 and V is TRBV11-2; TRBD1 might be the D (6 bases). The germline CDR1 and CDR2 sequences are SGHAT and FQNNGV. This CDR3 contains 13 residues. V shed 6 bases and J shed 6 bases, with 14 bases lying between them. CDR3 residues: CASRPGQSHGYTF. CDR3 DNA sequence: TGTGCCAGCAGACCAGGACAGTCTCATGGCTACACCTTC.

V gene TRBV19 combines with J gene TRBJ1-3; D unclear. Germline V gives CDR1 LNHDA, CDR2 SQIVND (reference sequence). This CDR3 region has 16 residues. Deletions cut 1 base from V and 4 bases from J, with 14 bases between. This CDR3 reads CASSIGGIDSGNTIYF. The CDR3 DNA sequence: TGTGCCAGTAGTATAGGTGGAATTGACTCCGGAAACACCATATATTTT.

This clonotype was seen ten or more times. The V and J genes are TRBV12-3 or TRBV12-4 and TRBJ1-1, with a possible D match to TRBD1 (6 bases). This CDR3 comprises 15 residues. With 5 bases removed from V and 1 base from J, the gap between germline ends came to 14 bases. Here the CDR3 DNA reads TGTGCCAGCAGTCGGAAGGGGGGCCCGAACACTGAAGCTTTCTTT. Residues: CASSRKGGPNTEAFF.

Points on this clonotype: At one boundary the junction diverges from the germline segment, which might be a read error. The V call is TRBV9, the J call TRBJ1-1; D not certain. CDR3 size: 15 residues. Germline V gives CDR1 SGDLS, CDR2 YYNGEE. This CDR3 reads CASSPRHQQNTEASF. In nucleotides, the CDR3 is TGTGCCAGCAGCCCAAGACACCAACAAAACACTGAAGCTTCCTTT.

CDR3 in DNA: TGCGCCAGCAGCTCGGGAGATAGCGGGAGGGCCGTGGATACGCAGTATTTT. This translates into CASSSGDSGRAVDTQYF. V is TRBV5-1 and J is TRBJ2-3; 11 nucleotides align to TRBD2. Germline-derived CDR1 and CDR2 are SGHRS and YFSETQ. The ends lost 3 bases at V and 6 bases at J; junction bases unmatched: 12. The CDR3 extends over 17 amino acids.

This clonotype appeared many times. The chain carries TRBV15 and TRBJ2-7, with D perhaps TRBD1 (5 bases). This CDR3 is 15 amino acids long. Between the trimmed V and J ends, which lost 5 bases and 4 bases, there was a span of 18 bases. Germline CDR1 and CDR2: LNHNV and YYDKDF (reference sequence). This CDR3 is CATSLRGHRNYEQYF. The CDR3 DNA sequence: TGTGCCACCAGCCTGAGAGGCCACAGGAATTACGAGCAGTACTTC.

This clonotype showed up many times. The chain employs TRBV2 and TRBJ2-5, with 8 bases that match TRBD1. V trimming: 6 bases; J trimming: 2 bases; junction bases outside the gene matches: 5. Per the germline V gene, CDR1 is SNHLY and CDR2 is FYNNEI. The CDR3 is made up of 14 amino acids. The DNA of the CDR3 is TGTGCCAGCAGCGGTACAGGGGGGCAAGAGACCCAGTACTTC. It yields the protein CASSGTGGQETQYF. Using reference TRBV2 and TRBJ2-5 for the parts outside the CDR3, the full variable domain is EPEVTQTPSHQVTQMGQEVILRCVPISNHLYFYWYRQILGQKVEFLVSFYNNEISEKSEIFDDQFSVERPDGSNFTLKIRSTKLEDSAMYFCASSGTGGQETQYFGPGTRLLVL.

The V call is TRBV29-1, the J call TRBJ2-7, with 9 bases lining up with TRBD2. CDR1 is SQVTM, CDR2 ANQGSEA, per germline. J lost 5 bases, V lost 6 bases, and 11 bases had no gene match. This CDR3 is 14 amino acids long. CDR3 in DNA: TGCAGCGTCGAGCAGAGCGGGAGGAGACACGAGCAGTACTTC. As protein: CSVEQSGRRHEQYF.

At least ten counts were recorded for this clonotype. The chain combines TRBV6-2 or TRBV6-3 with TRBJ1-5; 9 positions match TRBD1. Germline lookup yields CDR1 MNHEY and CDR2 SVGEGT. With V trimmed by 7 bases and J by 0 bases, 19 bases remained unmatched. CDR3 length equals 20 residues. CDR3 amino acids: CASTLDLSGTGKYSNQPQHF. The CDR3 DNA sequence: TGTGCCAGCACTTTGGATCTCTCTGGGACAGGGAAATATAGCAATCAGCCCCAGCATTTT.

This clonotype showed up many times. The chain couples TRBV2 to TRBJ1-1, with unresolved D. CDR3 length: 14 amino acids. Germline V CDR1 and CDR2: SNHLY, FYNNEI. The germline V and J ends were trimmed by 6 bases and 0 bases, with 11 bases remaining between them. Here the CDR3 reads CASRDVEMNTEAFF. The CDR3 DNA is TGTGCCAGCAGAGATGTAGAAATGAACACTGAAGCTTTCTTT. Based on the CDR3 plus reference TRBV2 and TRBJ1-1, the full variable domain is EPEVTQTPSHQVTQMGQEVILRCVPISNHLYFYWYRQILGQKVEFLVSFYNNEISEKSEIFDDQFSVERPDGSNFTLKIRSTKLEDSAMYFCASRDVEMNTEAFFGQGTRLTVV.

This clonotype was counted many times. The chain recombines TRBV27 with TRBJ2-7, with TRBD2 as a possible D gene (5 bases). CDR3 length: 13 amino acids. Germline CDR1 reads MNHEY; CDR2 reads SMNVEV (reference sequence). Trimming took off 9 bases at V and 0 bases at J, with 12 bases between the two ends. Written as DNA, the CDR3 is TGTGCCAGTCGCCGGGATTTCTCCTACGAGCAGTACTTC. This encodes CASRRDFSYEQYF.

This clonotype was found many times. The rearrangement links TRBV20-1 to TRBJ2-7; no clear D. The CDR3 runs 15 residues. The germline CDR1 and CDR2 sequences are DFQATT and SNEGSKA (reference sequence). V was pared by 6 bases and J by 0 bases, with 18 bases between. CDR3 bases: TGCAGTGCCCCCCAGGCTGCGCATGCCTCCTACGAGCAGTACTTC. Translation: CSAPQAAHASYEQYF.

This clonotype was seen ten or more times. The J gene is TRBJ2-7, the V gene TRBV27; a possible D gene is TRBD1 (6 bases). Germline V gives CDR1 MNHEY, CDR2 SMNVEV (reference sequence). V lost 8 bases to trimming and J lost 3 bases, with 23 bases between them. The CDR3 has 16 residues. CDR3 loop: CASCKPGTPDFYEQYF. For the CDR3, the DNA is TGTGCCAGCTGCAAACCCGGGACACCGGATTTCTACGAGCAGTACTTC.

The table lists this clonotype with many counts. This chain joins TRBV5-1 and TRBJ2-1, with D hard to call. CDR3 length: 15 residues. Germline loops: CDR1 SGHRS, CDR2 YFSETQ. The V and J ends lost 0 bases and 0 bases respectively, with 7 bases between them. The CDR3 sequence is CASSLESYSYNEQFF. CDR3 in DNA: TGCGCCAGCAGCTTGGAATCCTACTCCTACAATGAGCAGTTCTTC.

This clonotype has ten or more counts. The rearrangement uses TRBV18 and TRBJ2-7; D is unclear. In germline, CDR1 is KGHSH, CDR2 LQKENI. CDR3 size: 13 residues. Deletions cut 3 bases from V and 3 bases from J, with 9 bases between. The CDR3 nucleotides are TGTGCCAGCTCACCCCCCGTGAACTACGAGCAGTACTTC. As protein: CASSPPVNYEQYF.

In this sample, this clonotype turned up many times. The CDR3 DNA sequence: TGTGCCAGCAGCCGCGGGGCTGATGAAAAACTGTTTTTT. Encoded protein: CASSRGADEKLFF. This chain uses TRBV14 with TRBJ1-4; maybe TRBD1 (5 bases). V was cut by 4 bases and J by 6 bases, with 9 bases left in between. Germline V CDR1 and CDR2: SGHDN, FVKESK. This CDR3 contains 13 residues.

The rearrangement joins TRBV5-1 to TRBJ2-5; D perhaps matches TRBD2 (7 bases). CDR3 length: 16 residues. Trimming left V 4 bases short and J 1 base short, with 17 bases between. The germline V gene encodes CDR1 SGHRS and CDR2 YFSETQ. CDR3: CASSLLGGGFQETQYF. The CDR3 bases are TGCGCCAGCAGCCTCCTTGGCGGGGGCTTCCAAGAGACCCAGTACTTC.

This clonotype was seen ten or more times. The chain links TRBV28 to TRBJ2-7; D might be TRBD2 (5 bases). In germline, CDR1 is MDHEN, CDR2 SYDVKM. The V end lost 2 bases, the J end lost 0 bases, and 23 bases lay between the germline ends. CDR3 length: 19 residues. CDR3 sequence reads: CASSLPPLIRRADSYEQYF. The CDR3 DNA sequence: TGTGCCAGCAGTTTACCCCCCCTTATACGCAGAGCGGACTCCTACGAGCAGTACTTC.

The genes are TRBV7-8 and TRBJ2-7; 7 bases agree with TRBD1. Germline CDR1 SGHVS, CDR2 FQNEAQ. This CDR3 contains 16 residues. V dropped 2 bases and J dropped 0; count of bases not matched to a gene: 7. The CDR3 is CASSLIAGTDSYEQYF. The CDR3 DNA sequence: TGTGCCAGCAGCTTAATTGCCGGGACAGACTCCTACGAGCAGTACTTC.

This clonotype was seen a handful of times. This chain joins TRBV18 and TRBJ1-2; D call uncertain. The germline CDR1 and CDR2 sequences are KGHSH and LQKENI. CDR3 size: 13 residues. Between the trimmed V and J ends, which lost 2 bases and 8 bases, there was a span of 12 bases. CDR3 protein: CASSPSNADGYTF. CDR3 bases: TGTGCCAGCTCACCAAGTAACGCGGACGGCTACACCTTC. The whole variable domain, remainder taken from reference TRBV18 and TRBJ1-2, is NAGVMQNPRHLVRRRGQEARLRCSPMKGHSHVYWYRQLPEEGLKFMVYLQKENIIDESGMPKERFSAEFPKEGPSILRIQQVVRGDSAAYFCASSPSNADGYTFGSGTRLTVV.

The rearrangement joins TRBV3-1 to TRBJ2-7, with 9 bases matching TRBD1. Germline loops: CDR1 LGHDT, CDR2 YNNKEL (reference sequence). This CDR3 region has 15 residues. J gave up 4 bases and V 0 bases, and 4 bases lay outside the gene matches. CDR3 amino acids: CASSQEGQGMYEQYF. The CDR3 bases are TGTGCCAGCAGCCAAGAGGGACAGGGTATGTACGAGCAGTACTTC.

This clonotype was observed many times. The chain employs TRBV29-1 and TRBJ2-3, with D possibly TRBD1 on 5 matching bases. Germline CDR1 and CDR2: SQVTM and ANQGSEA. V shed 5 bases and J shed 1 base, with 16 bases lying between them. The CDR3 loop spans 15 amino acids. The CDR3 spells CSVQGVGPGTDTQYF. For the CDR3, the DNA is TGCAGCGTTCAAGGGGTAGGGCCGGGCACAGATACGCAGTATTTT.

The chain couples TRBV5-1 to TRBJ1-2, with D unresolved. The V and J ends lost 0 bases and 2 bases respectively, with 11 bases between them. Germline V gene data show CDR1 as SGHRS and CDR2 as YFSETQ. The CDR3 extends over 15 amino acids. CDR3 in amino acids: CASSLDQPRNYGYTF. The CDR3 DNA is TGCGCCAGCAGCTTGGACCAGCCCCGAAACTATGGCTACACCTTC.

The chain has TRBV28 and TRBJ1-1; 8 bases fit TRBD1. The CDR3 has 14 residues. Germline CDR1 and CDR2: MDHEN and SYDVKM. Trimming cost V 3 bases and J 3 bases; bases outside gene matches: 3. CDR3 bases: TGTGCCAGCAGTTTCGGGGACAGGTACACTGAAGCTTTCTTT. Its translation: CASSFGDRYTEAFF.

The sample holds many counts of this clonotype. The chain recombines TRBV20-1 with TRBJ2-2, with D uncertain. CDR1 is DFQATT and CDR2 is SNEGSKA in the germline V gene (reference sequence). The CDR3 loop spans 12 amino acids. Deletions cut 3 bases from V and 2 bases from J, with 4 bases between. The CDR3 DNA follows: TGCAGTGCTAGGGGAAACACCGGGGAGCTGTTTTTT. It specifies CSARGNTGELFF.

This clonotype was detected many times. The chain couples TRBV2 to TRBJ1-4; no clear D gene. The CDR3 runs 11 residues. Trimming shortened V by 6 bases and J by 6 bases, and 5 bases separated the two germline ends. Germline V lookup: CDR1 SNHLY, CDR2 FYNNEI. For the CDR3, the DNA is TGTGCCAGCAGGGAACATGAAAAACTGTTTTTT. Translated, it gives CASREHEKLFF. The variable domain in full, completed from reference TRBV2 and TRBJ1-4, reads EPEVTQTPSHQVTQMGQEVILRCVPISNHLYFYWYRQILGQKVEFLVSFYNNEISEKSEIFDDQFSVERPDGSNFTLKIRSTKLEDSAMYFCASREHEKLFFGSGTQLSVL.